Below, 18 T cell receptor beta chains from the same sample are listed, as sequenced in a study of OX40 agonist ivuxolimab in advanced cancers. The repertoire was sequenced with immunoSEQ multiplex PCR; TCRdb's copy has only in-frame clones and lacks some. The sample holds about 80,000 clones; around 92% are singletons and the top ten take approximately 8.6%. The source was CD4+ or CD8+ T cells sorted from blood, collected in a trial of the OX40 agonist ivuxolimab. The origin of the receptors is an adult with an advanced solid tumor such as melanoma, head and neck, liver or kidney cancer.

The gene calls are TRBV7-9 and TRBJ2-1; a weak D match, TRBD2 (7 bases). The CDR3 has 14 amino acids. V dropped 1 base and J dropped 6 bases, with 10 bases sitting between them. Germline lookup yields CDR1 SEHNR and CDR2 FQNEAQ (reference sequence). Written as DNA, the CDR3 is TGTGCCAGCAGCTTAGTTAGGGGGGGCAATGAGCAGTTCTTC. It encodes CASSLVRGGNEQFF.

The chain combines TRBV19 with TRBJ1-1; a weak D match, TRBD1 (5 bases). Deletions cut 6 bases from V and 1 base from J, with 15 bases between. Germline V gene data show CDR1 as LNHDA and CDR2 as SQIVND (reference sequence). There are 15 residues in the CDR3. Here the CDR3 reads CASSPLYGGNTEAFF. CDR3 coding DNA: TGTGCCAGTAGCCCCCTTTATGGGGGGAACACTGAAGCTTTCTTT.

The V call is TRBV7-3, the J call TRBJ1-3, with 8 bases matching TRBD1. The V segment lost 5 bases and the J segment 1 base; nucleotides outside the gene matches: 7. CDR3 length: 16 residues. Germline lookup yields CDR1 SGHTA and CDR2 FQGTGA. The CDR3 is CASSRPGGLSGNTIYF. CDR3 nucleotides: TGTGCCAGCAGCCGCCCAGGGGGCCTATCTGGAAACACCATATATTTT.

The chain employs TRBV6-5 and TRBJ2-5; D not resolved. This CDR3 contains 15 residues. With 0 bases removed from V and 0 bases from J, the gap between germline ends came to 8 bases. CDR1 and CDR2 from the germline V gene are MNHEY and SVGAGI. The DNA of the CDR3 is TGTGCCAGCAGTTACTCGAATGGGGACCAAGAGACCCAGTACTTC. It translates to CASSYSNGDQETQYF.

The chain recombines TRBV13 with TRBJ2-5; 13 positions match TRBD2. The V and J ends lost 5 bases and 0 bases, in that order; junction bases with no gene match: 6. The germline CDR1 and CDR2 sequences are PRHDT and FYEKMQ (reference sequence). This CDR3 contains 17 residues. CDR3 protein: CASSLGTSGVYQETQYF. The CDR3 DNA follows: TGTGCCAGCAGCCTCGGGACTAGCGGGGTGTACCAAGAGACCCAGTACTTC. The full variable domain, in which reference TRBV13 and TRBJ2-5 provide the parts outside the CDR3, is AAGVIQSPRHLIKEKRETATLKCYPIPRHDTVYWYQQGPGQDPQFLISFYEKMQSDKGSIPDRFSAQQFSDYHSELNMSSLELGDSALYFCASSLGTSGVYQETQYFGPGTRLLVL.

The genes are TRBV13 and TRBJ1-2, with 7 bases aligning to TRBD1. CDR1 PRHDT and CDR2 FYEKMQ come from the germline V gene (reference sequence). The CDR3 has 19 residues. V gave up 5 bases and J gave up 1 base; unmatched junction bases: 19. Written as DNA, the CDR3 is TGTGCCAGCAGCGTTGGCGGGGACAGCGCCACGAGGGGTAACTATGGCTACACCTTC. As protein: CASSVGGDSATRGNYGYTF.

The J gene is TRBJ2-3, the V gene TRBV14; 8 bases are a match to TRBD2. Trimming took 6 bases from V and 0 from J; bases not matched to a gene: 11. The germline V gene has CDR1 SGHDN and CDR2 FVKESK. The CDR3 extends over 17 amino acids. For the CDR3, the DNA is TGTGCCAGCAGTTCGATTCCAGCGGGGGCCAGCACAGATACGCAGTATTTT. It is translated as CASSSIPAGASTDTQYF.

The gene calls are TRBV7-6 and TRBJ2-7, with D possibly being TRBD2 (6 bases). V shed 3 bases and J shed 1 base, with 7 bases lying between them. This CDR3 region has 13 residues. CDR1 is SGHVS and CDR2 is FNYEAQ in the germline V gene. CDR3 region: CASSLRDSYEQYF. In nucleotides, the CDR3 is TGTGCCAGCAGCTTGCGGGATTCCTACGAGCAGTACTTC. The full variable domain, completed using reference TRBV7-6 and TRBJ2-7, is GAGVSQSPRYKVTKRGQDVALRCDPISGHVSLYWYRQALGQGPEFLTYFNYEAQQDKSGLPNDRFSAERPEGSISTLTIQRTEQRDSAMYRCASSLRDSYEQYFGPGTRLTVT.

In nucleotides, the CDR3 is TGTGCCAGTAGTATCGGGACAGGGGGCGGGTACGAGCAGTACTTC. It specifies CASSIGTGGGYEQYF. V is TRBV19 and J is TRBJ2-7; 12 nucleotides match TRBD1. V dropped 3 bases and J dropped 4; count of bases not matched to a gene: 4. The CDR3 is 15 residues long. CDR1 and CDR2 from the germline V gene are LNHDA and SQIVND (reference sequence).

This chain joins TRBV5-6 and TRBJ2-5; 9 bases are shared with TRBD1. V trimming: 3 bases; J trimming: 2 bases; junction bases outside the gene matches: 2. This CDR3 is built from 14 residues. The germline gives CDR1 SGHDT, CDR2 YYEEEE. CDR3 sequence (DNA): TGTGCCAGCAGCTGGGGGACAGGGCAAGAGACCCAGTACTTC. Protein: CASSWGTGQETQYF.

The chain employs TRBV4-3 and TRBJ1-4; D might be TRBD1 (6 bases). V lost 0 bases and J lost 8, with 16 bases in between. The CDR3 loop spans 16 amino acids. Germline-derived CDR1 and CDR2 are LGHNA and YSLEER. In DNA form, the CDR3 reads TGCGCCAGCAGCCAAGATCGATCGGGGGCGGGAGAAAAACTGTTTTTT. Amino acid sequence: CASSQDRSGAGEKLFF.

This sequence joins TRBV2 and TRBJ2-1; D remains ambiguous. V was clipped by 4 bases and J by 3 bases, with 7 bases between them. This CDR3 is 13 amino acids long. The germline gives CDR1 SNHLY, CDR2 FYNNEI. Here the CDR3 DNA reads TGTGCCAGCAGTGTCTCGGGCTACAATGAGCAGTTCTTC. Its protein is CASSVSGYNEQFF.

The chain couples TRBV14 to TRBJ2-7, with no clear D. The germline V gene encodes CDR1 SGHDN and CDR2 FVKESK. The CDR3 has 14 residues. With 5 bases removed from V and 2 bases from J, the gap between germline ends came to 13 bases. CDR3 in amino acids: CASSLRLAPYEQYF. The CDR3 DNA sequence: TGTGCCAGCAGCTTACGACTCGCCCCCTACGAGCAGTACTTC.

The gene calls are TRBV9 and TRBJ2-5; 9 bases are a match to TRBD1. The J segment lost 3 bases and the V segment lost 3 bases, leaving 0 bases of the junction unmatched. Germline CDR1 and CDR2: SGDLS and YYNGEE. The CDR3 consists of 13 residues. The CDR3 spells CASSGDREETQYF. The DNA for the CDR3 is TGTGCCAGCAGCGGGGACAGGGAAGAGACCCAGTACTTC.

The CDR3 spells CASSSGGRNEQYF. DNA for the CDR3: TGTGCCAGCAGCTCAGGGGGCAGAAACGAGCAGTACTTC. The rearrangement links TRBV5-6 to TRBJ2-7, with 8 positions matching TRBD1. V shed 3 bases, J shed 5 bases, and the junction held 4 bases outside the gene matches. CDR3 length: 13 amino acids. Germline assignment: CDR1 SGHDT and CDR2 YYEEEE.

V usage is TRBV9 and J usage is TRBJ2-3, with D maybe TRBD1 (6 bases). Trimming took off 4 bases at V and 2 bases at J, with 17 bases between the two ends. Germline CDR1 reads SGDLS; CDR2 reads YYNGEE. The CDR3 sequence is 16 residues long. CDR3 sequence reads: CASSLLGQTITDTQYF. CDR3 nucleotides: TGTGCCAGCAGCCTACTGGGACAAACGATCACAGATACGCAGTATTTT.

This clone appeared once. The CDR3 protein is CASSLGAEAFF. The CDR3 region has the DNA TGCGCCAGCAGTCTGGGCGCTGAAGCTTTCTTT. This rearrangement joins TRBV4-1 to TRBJ1-1, with D uncertain. Trimming took 6 bases from V and 6 from J, leaving 8 bases between them. The CDR3 is made up of 11 amino acids. Per the germline V gene, CDR1 is MGHRA and CDR2 is YSYEKL.

This chain joins TRBV9 and TRBJ1-4; D not certain. V gave up 2 bases and J gave up 7 bases, with 9 bases separating them. Germline assignment: CDR1 SGDLS and CDR2 YYNGEE. The CDR3 covers 13 residues. CDR3 region: CASSVDTREKLFF. In DNA, the CDR3 is TGTGCCAGCAGCGTCGACACACGTGAAAAACTGTTTTTT.